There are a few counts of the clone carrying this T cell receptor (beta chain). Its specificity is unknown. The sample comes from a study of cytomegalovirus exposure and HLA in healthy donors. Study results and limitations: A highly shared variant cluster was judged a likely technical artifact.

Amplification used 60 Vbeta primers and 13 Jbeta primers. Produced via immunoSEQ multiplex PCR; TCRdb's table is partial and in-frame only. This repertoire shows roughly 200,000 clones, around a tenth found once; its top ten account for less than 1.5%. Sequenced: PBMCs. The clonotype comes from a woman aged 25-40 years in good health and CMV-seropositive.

CDR3 residues: CASSPVMPQETQYF. The CDR3, as DNA: TGTGCCAGCAGCCCAGTCATGCCCCAAGAGACCCAGTACTTC. The chain employs TRBV5-6 and TRBJ2-5; D remains ambiguous. V was clipped by 4 bases and J by 1 base, with 11 bases between them. Germline V CDR1 and CDR2: SGHDT, YYEEEE. This CDR3 is built from 14 residues. The variable domain in full, with the rest retrieved from reference TRBV5-6 and TRBJ2-5, is DAGVTQSPTHLIKTRGQQVTLRCSPKSGHDTVSWYQQALGQGPQFIFQYYEEEERQRGNFPDRFSGHQFPNYSSELNVNALLLGDSALYLCASSPVMPQETQYFGPGTRLLVL.